Presented here are 10 T cell receptor beta chains from one specimen sequenced in a study of prognosis after radiotherapy for stage I lung cancer. Two-round multiplex PCR, the amplification method, yielded TCR beta CDR3 from genomic DNA. Each TRBV and TRBJ gene had its own primer in the first PCR round. TCRdb re-analysed the multiplex PCR reads in MiXCR, keeping a single row per CDR3 protein. The table records about 20,000 distinct CDR3 sequences, roughly 45% of them present only once. The specimen was PBMCs, collected before or after stereotactic body radiation therapy (not recorded which). The receptors were sampled from a donor aged 50 or older with non-small cell lung cancer.

In this sample, this clonotype turned up many times. V usage is TRBV5-5 and J usage is TRBJ2-5; D call uncertain. V lost 2 bases to trimming and J lost 4 bases, with 18 bases between them. Germline V CDR1 and CDR2: SGHKS, YYEKEE (reference sequence). The CDR3 spans 16 residues. As DNA, the CDR3 is TGTGCCAGCAGCTTTTCCCCCCTCGGTTTTGCAGAGACCCAGTACTTC. This translates into CASSFSPLGFAETQYF. The full variable domain, in which reference TRBV5-5 and TRBJ2-5 provide the parts outside the CDR3, is DAGVTQSPTHLIKTRGQQVTLRCSPISGHKSVSWYQQVLGQGPQFIFQYYEKEERGRGNFPDRFSARQFPNYSSELNVNALLLGDSALYLCASSFSPLGFAETQYFGPGTRLLVL.

A note on this clonotype: One junction end disagrees with the germline gene, perhaps due to a read error. The chain uses TRBV7-3 and TRBJ2-6; TRBD1 is a possible D gene (5 bases). The CDR3 loop spans 16 amino acids. Per the germline V gene, CDR1 is SGHTA and CDR2 is FQGTGA. The CDR3 reads CASSPKCVSGANVLTF. For the CDR3, the DNA is TGTGCCAGCAGCCCGAAGTGTGTGTCTGGGGCCAACGTCCTTACTTTC. Using reference TRBV7-3 and TRBJ2-6 for the parts outside the CDR3, the full variable domain is GAGVSQTPSNKVTEKGKYVELRCDPISGHTALYWYRQSLGQGPEFLIYFQGTGAADDSGLPNDRFFAVRPEGSVSTLKIQRTERGDSAVYLCASSPKCVSGANVLTFGAGSRLTVL.

This clonotype was observed at least ten times. This chain connects TRBV20-1 to TRBJ2-1, with 9 bases lining up with TRBD2. Per the germline V gene, CDR1 is DFQATT and CDR2 is SNEGSKA (reference sequence). The V and J ends lost 1 base and 1 base, in that order; junction bases with no gene match: 2. The CDR3 length is 15 residues. CDR3 sequence reads: CSARATSGSYNEQFF. CDR3 coding DNA: TGCAGTGCTAGAGCCACTAGCGGGTCCTACAATGAGCAGTTCTTC.

By sample share, this clonotype is medium-sized (0.01 to 0.1%). This CDR3 reads CASSYRLAGLSYEQYF. The CDR3 bases are TGTGCCAGCAGTTATCGACTAGCGGGACTTTCCTACGAGCAGTACTTC. The chain carries TRBV6-5 and TRBJ2-7; 11 positions match TRBD2. V was pared by 3 bases and J by 1 base, with 5 bases of the junction left unmatched. CDR1 is MNHEY, CDR2 SVGAGI, per germline. This CDR3 comprises 16 residues.

About this clonotype: A read error is the likely source, as a far larger clone sits one nucleotide away. The rearrangement uses TRBV6-2 or TRBV6-3 and TRBJ1-6; TRBD1 is a possible D gene (6 bases). Germline lookup yields CDR1 MNHEY and CDR2 SVGEGT. The CDR3 runs 16 residues. V lost 7 bases to trimming and J lost 9 bases, with 22 bases between them. The CDR3 DNA is TGTGCCAGCAACCTATCGGGGTCTAGGGGGAGTTCACCCCTCCACTTT. This sequence encodes CASNLSGSRGSSPLHF.

This clonotype was recorded many times. The genes are TRBV6-1 and TRBJ1-2, with TRBD1 identical over 11 bases. J lost 5 bases, V lost 7 bases, and 18 bases had no gene match. The CDR3 covers 18 residues. Germline assignment: CDR1 MNHNS and CDR2 SASEGT. The CDR3 nucleotides read TGTGCCAGCACCCATCAAAGCCCGGGACAGGGGGAAAGGTATGGCTACACCTTC. Protein sequence: CASTHQSPGQGERYGYTF.

The chain couples TRBV30 to TRBJ1-2; the D gene is possibly TRBD1 (5 bases). Trimming removed 3 bases from V and 4 bases from J, with 9 bases in between. The CDR3 covers 12 residues. Germline V gene lookup returns CDR1 GTSNPN and CDR2 SVGIG (reference sequence). The CDR3 bases are TGTGCCTGGAGCGGGGGTTTCTATGGCTACACCTTC. It is translated as CAWSGGFYGYTF.

The chain has TRBV12-3 or TRBV12-4 and TRBJ2-5, with TRBD1 as a possible D gene (6 bases). Deletions cut 4 bases from V and 2 bases from J, with 23 bases between. CDR3 length: 18 residues. CDR3 sequence (DNA): TGTGCCAGCAGTTCCCCTGGGGCGCAGGGGATGCTTCAAGAGACCCAGTACTTC. It translates to CASSSPGAQGMLQETQYF.

This clonotype has a count of ten or more. The genes are TRBV2 and TRBJ2-7; 7 bases agree with TRBD2. Germline CDR1 reads SNHLY; CDR2 reads FYNNEI. Trimming at V came to 8 bases and at J to 4 bases, leaving 5 bases not matched to a gene. This CDR3 contains 12 residues. In DNA form, the CDR3 reads TGTGCCAGCTTTAGCGGGTCGTACGAGCAGTACTTC. Translated: CASFSGSYEQYF.

The table lists this clonotype with many counts. The J gene is TRBJ2-2, the V gene TRBV20-1; either TRBD1 or TRBD2 may supply D (6 bases each). CDR3 size: 16 residues. Between the trimmed V and J ends, which lost 0 bases and 4 bases, there was a span of 15 bases. CDR1 DFQATT and CDR2 SNEGSKA come from the germline V gene (reference sequence). The CDR3 loop is CSARESGGPGTGELFF. CDR3 nucleotide sequence: TGCAGTGCTAGAGAATCTGGGGGGCCGGGCACCGGGGAGCTGTTTTTT.